Shown below are 13 T cell receptor beta chains from a single sample sequenced in a study of OX40 agonist ivuxolimab in advanced cancers. Clones were sequenced by immunoSEQ multiplex PCR, and TCRdb holds only the in-frame ones, with some missing. The sample holds 35,000 to 45,000 clones, 70% to 90% seen once. Sample: CD4+ or CD8+ T cells sorted from blood, taken in a trial of the OX40 agonist ivuxolimab. These receptors came from an adult with an advanced solid tumor such as melanoma, head and neck, liver or kidney cancer.

The rearrangement uses TRBV14 and TRBJ1-1; 7 bases are shared with TRBD1. V gave up 2 bases and J gave up 9 bases; unmatched junction bases: 9. The CDR3 consists of 14 residues. From germline, CDR1 is SGHDN and CDR2 FVKESK. CDR3 residues: CASSQPIGQEKAFF. For the CDR3, the DNA is TGTGCCAGCAGCCAACCGATCGGACAGGAGAAAGCTTTCTTT.

As concerns this clone: A read error likely explains this, since a far larger clone differs by one base. The chain has TRBV2 and TRBJ2-6; either TRBD1 or TRBD2 may supply D (5 bases each). The CDR3 covers 15 residues. Germline V gene data show CDR1 as SNHLY and CDR2 as FYNNEI. V lost 7 bases, J lost 2 bases, and 12 bases lay in between. The CDR3: CASTGWGAGANVLTF. In DNA form, the CDR3 reads TGTGCCAGCACAGGGTGGGGAGCTGGGGCCAACGTCCTGACTTTC.

V usage is TRBV10-1 and J usage is TRBJ2-3; TRBD1 might be the D (6 bases). Germline values: CDR1 WNHNN, CDR2 SYGVQD (reference sequence). The CDR3 has 16 residues. The V and J ends lost 3 bases and 3 bases respectively, with 16 bases between them. CDR3 coding DNA: TGCGCCAGCAGTGACTTAGCCACAGGGTGGACAGATACGCAGTATTTT. Residues: CASSDLATGWTDTQYF.

CDR3 loop: CASSLVMRAEETQYF. The CDR3 DNA follows: TGTGCCAGCAGCTTGGTAATGAGGGCGGAAGAGACCCAGTACTTC. This rearrangement joins TRBV5-4 to TRBJ2-5, with a weak D call TRBD2 (5 bases). The CDR3 spans 15 residues. From germline, CDR1 is SGHNT and CDR2 YYREEE (reference sequence). Trimming took 0 bases from V and 3 from J, leaving 12 bases between them.

This chain joins TRBV6-6 and TRBJ1-5; the D gene is possibly TRBD1 (5 bases). Trimming took off 3 bases at V and 5 bases at J, with 17 bases between the two ends. The CDR3 is 16 residues long. Germline V lookup: CDR1 MNHNY, CDR2 SVGAGI (reference sequence). The CDR3 nucleotides are TGTGCCAGCAGTTATGGTACAGGCGATAAATATCAGCCCCAGCATTTT. It translates to CASSYGTGDKYQPQHF.

This chain connects TRBV6-6 to TRBJ1-4, with TRBD1 matching 8 bases. After removal of 6 bases from V and 5 bases from J, the junction contained 5 bases not matched to a gene. The CDR3 covers 14 residues. The germline gives CDR1 MNHNY, CDR2 SVGAGI (reference sequence). CDR3: CASRRQGRNEKLFF. CDR3 DNA: TGTGCCAGCAGAAGACAGGGGCGGAATGAAAAACTGTTTTTT.

V is TRBV4-2 and J is TRBJ2-2, with 8 nucleotides matching TRBD1. This CDR3 region has 16 residues. Germline V gives CDR1 LGHNA, CDR2 YNFKEQ. J lost 6 bases, V lost 5 bases, and 11 bases had no gene match. This chain's CDR3 is CASSSADREFSGELFF. For the CDR3, the DNA is TGTGCCAGCAGCTCCGCGGACAGGGAGTTTTCCGGGGAGCTGTTTTTT.

The chain uses TRBV6-5 and TRBJ1-1, with 7 nucleotides matching TRBD1. From germline, CDR1 is MNHEY and CDR2 SVGAGI. Losses at the gene ends were 5 bases for V and 6 bases for J; bases not matched to a gene: 3. CDR3 size: 12 residues. CDR3 in amino acids: CASSHGTAEAFF. CDR3 in DNA: TGTGCCAGCAGTCACGGGACAGCTGAAGCTTTCTTT.

The chain couples TRBV11-2 to TRBJ1-2; maybe TRBD1 (5 bases). With 4 bases removed from V and 6 bases from J, the gap between germline ends came to 12 bases. The CDR3 consists of 13 residues. Germline V gene data show CDR1 as SGHAT and CDR2 as FQNNGV. CDR3: CASSSWGTDGYTF. The CDR3 DNA reads as TGTGCCAGCAGCTCCTGGGGCACGGATGGCTACACCTTC.

This chain uses TRBV6-4 with TRBJ1-2, with TRBD1 matching over 7 bases. V trimming: 6 bases; J trimming: 7 bases; junction bases outside the gene matches: 11. CDR1 MRHNA and CDR2 SNTAGT come from the germline V gene. This CDR3 comprises 14 residues. The CDR3 DNA sequence: TGTGCCAGCAGCCCCGGGGGGACAGTACGTGGCTACACCTTC. Translating gives CASSPGGTVRGYTF.

The chain combines TRBV6-1 with TRBJ2-6; no firm D call. The germline gives CDR1 MNHNS, CDR2 SASEGT. V was pared by 4 bases and J by 0 bases, with 10 bases between. The CDR3 is 16 amino acids. CDR3 amino acids: CASSVRRTSGANVLTF. For the CDR3, the DNA is TGTGCCAGCAGTGTAAGACGCACCTCTGGGGCCAACGTCCTGACTTTC.

The rearrangement links TRBV7-6 to TRBJ1-1; D possibly corresponds to TRBD1 (5 bases). This CDR3 comprises 15 residues. V was shortened by 1 base and J by 4 bases, with 13 bases between the two germline ends. From germline, CDR1 is SGHVS and CDR2 FNYEAQ. The CDR3 sequence is CASSLGGQGPTEAFF. Here the CDR3 DNA reads TGTGCCAGCAGCTTAGGAGGCCAGGGCCCCACTGAAGCTTTCTTT.

DNA of the CDR3: TGTGCCAGCATTTTTGATCAGGTCTGGGCTGGCTACACCTTC. It yields the protein CASIFDQVWAGYTF. The rearrangement joins TRBV7-9 to TRBJ1-2; D not certain. Between the trimmed V and J ends, which lost 7 bases and 7 bases, there was a span of 19 bases. The CDR3 extends over 14 amino acids. Germline V gene data show CDR1 as SEHNR and CDR2 as FQNEAQ (reference sequence).